These 23 T cell receptor beta chains came from one sample sequenced in a study of CD8 T cells in ankylosing spondylitis (dated by TCRdb to the late 2010s). Library preparation was by 5' RACE. The sample was run on an Illumina HiSeq 2500. TCRdb reworked the public reads: Q25 trimming with fastp, MiXCR clone assembly, productive beta chains retained. A single entry per CDR3 protein holds the most common genes and DNA from its merged rows. This sample lists more than 150,000 distinct CDR3 sequences; 15% to 20% were detected once. Of the sample, roughly 4% is held by the ten largest clones. The sample comprised blood, either unsorted or a sorted T cell fraction (not recorded which). These receptors all come from a male donor aged 5 to 29 with ankylosing spondylitis or in good health (not recorded which). Donor details come from another sample of the same person, matched by shared clones.

This clonotype was detected ten times or more. The chain combines TRBV24-1 with TRBJ2-2; 9 bases align to TRBD1. V was clipped by 4 bases and J by 5 bases; unmatched bases: 4. CDR1 and CDR2 from the germline V gene are KGHDR and SFDVKD. The CDR3 loop spans 15 amino acids. CDR3 amino acids: CATSENRGRTGELFF. CDR3 nucleotides: TGTGCCACCAGTGAAAACAGGGGGCGGACCGGGGAGCTGTTTTTT.

This clonotype was counted many times. The chain carries TRBV12-3 or TRBV12-4 and TRBJ1-1; D not certain. Trimming took off 3 bases at V and 11 bases at J, with 16 bases between the two ends. CDR3 size: 13 residues. The CDR3, as DNA: TGTGCCAGCAGTTTGTTTGGACGGCCCGAGGCTTTCTTT. Amino acid sequence: CASSLFGRPEAFF.

The rearrangement uses TRBV12-3 or TRBV12-4 and TRBJ2-2, with D hard to call. The germline V and J ends were trimmed by 5 bases and 0 bases, with 7 bases remaining between them. The CDR3 spans 14 residues. CDR3 in amino acids: CASSIGANTGELFF. The CDR3, as DNA: TGTGCCAGCAGTATTGGAGCGAACACCGGGGAGCTGTTTTTT.

This clonotype came up many times. The rearrangement joins TRBV7-9 to TRBJ2-7; no firm D call. The germline V gene encodes CDR1 SEHNR and CDR2 FQNEAQ (reference sequence). The V end was cut by 5 bases, the J end by 3 bases, with 11 bases between. The CDR3 contains 13 residues. CDR3 in DNA: TGTGCCAGCAGCCCCGCCTGGCGCTACGAGCAGTACTTC. Amino acid sequence: CASSPAWRYEQYF. Filled out from reference TRBV7-9 and TRBJ2-7, the complete variable domain reads DTGVSQNPRHKITKRGQNVTFRCDPISEHNRLYWYRQTLGQGPEFLTYFQNEAQLEKSRLLSDRFSAERPKGSFSTLEIQRTEQGDSAMYLCASSPAWRYEQYFGPGTRLTVT.

This clonotype was recorded many times. V and J are TRBV3-1 and TRBJ2-5; 10 bases agree with TRBD2. V shed 5 bases and J 0 bases; nucleotides not matched to a gene: 9. This CDR3 is built from 17 residues. Germline CDR1 is LGHDT and CDR2 is YNNKEL (reference sequence). This chain's CDR3 is CASSVSTSGMYQETQYF. CDR3 nucleotide sequence: TGTGCCAGCAGCGTCAGCACTAGCGGGATGTACCAAGAGACCCAGTACTTC.

This clonotype was seen at least ten times. The V and J genes are TRBV5-6 and TRBJ2-3; D is undetermined. Germline V gene lookup returns CDR1 SGHDT and CDR2 YYEEEE. The V end was cut by 3 bases, the J end by 4 bases, with 6 bases between. The CDR3 is made up of 12 amino acids. CDR3 sequence: CASSSDSDTQYF. The CDR3 bases are TGTGCCAGCAGCTCCGATTCAGATACGCAGTATTTT.

The chain's CDR3 is CSARARRAYEQYF. The CDR3, as DNA: TGCAGTGCTAGAGCCAGGAGGGCCTACGAGCAGTACTTC. This sequence joins TRBV20-1 and TRBJ2-7, with D perhaps matching TRBD2 (6 bases). Deletions cut 1 base from V and 2 bases from J, with 9 bases between. Germline V gene sequence: CDR1 DFQATT, CDR2 SNEGSKA (reference sequence). This CDR3 is built from 13 residues.

This clonotype has ten or more counts. This chain connects TRBV6-1 to TRBJ1-1, with D possibly being TRBD1 (6 bases). Germline CDR1 is MNHNS and CDR2 is SASEGT. The CDR3 length is 14 residues. Between the trimmed V and J ends, which lost 5 bases and 1 base, there was a span of 11 bases. The CDR3 coding sequence is TGTGCCAGCAGTTATGCAGGGGCGAACACTGAAGCTTTCTTT. This gives the protein CASSYAGANTEAFF.

This clonotype was recorded many times. The gene calls are TRBV4-2 and TRBJ2-7, with TRBD2 as a possible D gene (6 bases). V dropped 3 bases and J dropped 0 bases, with 15 bases sitting between them. The CDR3 length is 16 residues. The V gene's germline CDR1 is LGHNA and CDR2 YNFKEQ. CDR3 sequence reads: CASSQPGTSSSYEQYF. The DNA of the CDR3 is TGTGCCAGCAGCCAGCCCGGGACTTCGAGCTCCTACGAGCAGTACTTC.

Ten or more counts support this clonotype. The V call is TRBV25-1, the J call TRBJ2-7; 11 bases are shared with TRBD1. CDR3 size: 13 residues. Per germline, CDR1 MGHDK and CDR2 SYGVNS. Trimming took 8 bases from V and 7 from J; bases not matched to a gene: 7. The CDR3 DNA sequence: TGTGCCAGCGGTTCCCGGGACAGGGGGGAGCAGTACTTC. Translating gives CASGSRDRGEQYF.

This clonotype was seen repeatedly, ten times or more. The chain combines TRBV20-1 with TRBJ2-1; possible D gene TRBD1, 7 bases. Trimming pared 0 bases from V and 1 base from J, leaving 13 bases between. Germline assignment: CDR1 DFQATT and CDR2 SNEGSKA (reference sequence). This CDR3 comprises 16 residues. The CDR3 DNA reads as TGCAGTGCTAGAGAGATTCAGGGGGGATCCTACAATGAGCAGTTCTTC. Its protein is CSAREIQGGSYNEQFF.

This clonotype appeared many times. The CDR3 loop reads CASSEPSGAPSSYEQYV. CDR3 in DNA: TGTGCCAGCAGTGAACCTAGCGGGGCACCAAGCTCCTACGAGCAGTACGTC. The chain carries TRBV2 and TRBJ2-7, with 9 bases that match TRBD2. The junction had 8 bases not matched to a gene; V was cut back by 2 bases and J by 0 bases. Germline CDR1 and CDR2: SNHLY and FYNNEI. The CDR3 is 17 residues long.

This clonotype occurred many times. The CDR3 loop is CASSLAGSVTEETQYF. The CDR3 coding sequence is TGTGCCAGCAGTTTAGCGGGGTCTGTAACCGAAGAGACCCAGTACTTC. The rearrangement uses TRBV12-3 or TRBV12-4 and TRBJ2-5, with unresolved D. Trimming removed 0 bases at V and 3 bases at J, with 14 bases between. This CDR3 contains 16 residues.

In this sample, this clonotype turned up many times. This rearrangement joins TRBV20-1 to TRBJ2-3; the D is unclear. Germline V gene data show CDR1 as DFQATT and CDR2 as SNEGSKA (reference sequence). V was clipped by 6 bases and J by 2 bases, with 9 bases between them. CDR3 length: 12 amino acids. In nucleotides, the CDR3 is TGCAGTGCGAGACGGCCCACAGATACGCAGTATTTT. This gives the protein CSARRPTDTQYF.

The J gene is TRBJ2-7, the V gene TRBV27; D ambiguous. The CDR3 consists of 9 residues. V was clipped by 8 bases and J by 5 bases, with 4 bases between them. Germline CDR1 MNHEY, CDR2 SMNVEV (reference sequence). The CDR3 loop reads CASSHEQYV. The CDR3 nucleotides read TGTGCCAGCTCTCACGAGCAGTACGTC.

This chain joins TRBV5-1 and TRBJ2-2, with a weak D call TRBD1 (5 bases). V lost 4 bases to trimming and J lost 2 bases, with 12 bases between them. The germline V gene has CDR1 SGHRS and CDR2 YFSETQ. The CDR3 runs to 15 residues. CDR3 loop: CASSAGQPNTGELFF. The CDR3 coding sequence is TGCGCCAGCAGCGCCGGACAACCTAACACCGGGGAGCTGTTTTTT.

The chain uses TRBV18 and TRBJ2-2; 7 bases are a match to TRBD2. The germline CDR1 and CDR2 sequences are KGHSH and LQKENI. CDR3 size: 16 residues. V dropped 1 base and J dropped 5; count of bases not matched to a gene: 7. The CDR3 DNA reads as TGTGCCAGCTCACCACAGCGGGGATCCTCGACCGGGGAGCTGTTTTTT. Amino acids: CASSPQRGSSTGELFF.

This clonotype was seen at least ten times. The rearrangement links TRBV6-5 to TRBJ2-1, with D maybe TRBD1 (6 bases). V lost 3 bases to trimming and J lost 0 bases, with 15 bases between them. The germline gives CDR1 MNHEY, CDR2 SVGAGI. The CDR3 runs 17 residues. Here the CDR3 reads CASSYAGTPSSYNEQFF. Written as DNA, the CDR3 is TGTGCCAGCAGTTATGCCGGGACACCGAGCTCCTACAATGAGCAGTTCTTC.

In the case of this clonotype: One junction end disagrees with the germline gene, perhaps due to a read error. The chain couples TRBV29-1 to TRBJ1-1, with TRBD1 matching 8 bases. Germline V CDR1 and CDR2: SQVTM, ANQGSEA. This CDR3 contains 13 residues. The CDR3: CSVEGTGSTETFF. CDR3 nucleotide sequence: TGCAGCGTTGAAGGGACAGGGAGCACTGAAACTTTCTTT.

This clonotype was recorded at least ten times. The chain couples TRBV20-1 to TRBJ1-1, with D unclear. Deletions cut 6 bases from V and 1 base from J, with 24 bases between. The V gene's germline CDR1 is DFQATT and CDR2 SNEGSKA (reference sequence). This CDR3 spans 17 amino acids. CDR3 DNA: TGCAGTGCCGAGCCCCCCAGGACTCGCTTACCGAACACTGAAGCTTTCTTT. Encoded protein: CSAEPPRTRLPNTEAFF.

The chain is built from TRBV20-1 and TRBJ2-1; the match to TRBD1 covers 10 bases. V was pared by 6 bases and J by 0 bases, with 5 bases of the junction left unmatched. This CDR3 is 15 amino acids long. Germline CDR1 is DFQATT and CDR2 is SNEGSKA (reference sequence). The CDR3 here is CSAVRTGGSYNEQFF. The CDR3 nucleotides read TGCAGTGCAGTCCGGACAGGGGGCTCCTACAATGAGCAGTTCTTC.

V usage is TRBV7-8 and J usage is TRBJ2-2; D may correspond to TRBD1 or TRBD2 (5 bases each). The CDR3 is 13 amino acids. Trimming shortened V by 2 bases and J by 9 bases, and 10 bases separated the two germline ends. CDR1 SGHVS and CDR2 FQNEAQ come from the germline V gene. CDR3 in amino acids: CASSLYGTRELFF. CDR3 sequence (DNA): TGTGCCAGCAGCTTATATGGGACCCGGGAGCTGTTTTTT. Variable domain in full (rest from reference TRBV7-8 and TRBJ2-2): GAGVSQSPRYKVAKRGQDVALRCDPISGHVSLFWYQQALGQGPEFLTYFQNEAQLDKSGLPSDRFFAERPEGSVSTLKIQRTQQEDSAVYLCASSLYGTRELFFGEGSRLTVL.

This clonotype was seen ten or more times. This chain uses TRBV20-1 with TRBJ1-1, with 8 bases identical to TRBD1. Germline V CDR1 and CDR2: DFQATT, SNEGSKA (reference sequence). With 0 bases clipped from V and 4 bases from J, the junction kept 7 bases outside the gene matches. The CDR3 extends over 15 amino acids. The CDR3 DNA sequence: TGCAGTGCTAGAGATTTGGGACAGGACGGCACTGAAGCTTTCTTT. Translated: CSARDLGQDGTEAFF.